This T cell receptor (beta chain) comes out of a study of Graves' ophthalmopathy and Graves' hyperthyroidism. Study findings and constraints: The 13-signature model separated ophthalmopathy from stable hyperthyroidism at 85% to 90% sensitivity and about 80% specificity.

Turning to this clonotype: Its antigen remains unidentified.

The CDR3 is made up of 14 amino acids. The germline V gene encodes CDR1 MNHEY and CDR2 SVGEGT. Trimming shortened V by 2 bases and J by 2 bases, and 9 bases separated the two germline ends. Hyperthyroidism patients, aged 18 to 65, were newly diagnosed, under 2 months' duration. RNA served as the template for amplifying TCR beta CDR3 regions. The first-round RT-PCR employed HTBI primers together with the Qiagen OneStep RT-PCR kit. A multiplex PCR was then performed as the second round. Each CDR3 protein is one row after TCRdb ran MiXCR on the multiplex PCR reads. The sample shows roughly 380,000 distinct CDR3 sequences, approximately 15% of them seen only once.

The specimen was peripheral blood. This chain connects TRBV6-2 or TRBV6-3 to TRBJ1-2, with a possible D match to TRBD1 (5 bases). This TCR came from a woman between 18 and 29 years old with stable Graves' hyperthyroidism. CDR3 residues: CASSYRGTNYGYTF. The CDR3 DNA reads TGTGCCAGCAGTTACCGAGGGACCAACTATGGCTACACCTTC.